This TCR beta chain was recorded in a study of PD-1 blockade in classical Hodgkin lymphoma. Across the study: Intravenous infusions of nivolumab 3 mg/kg reached patients every 2 weeks.

The junction had 10 bases not matched to a gene; V was cut back by 6 bases and J by 6 bases. Germline V gene data show CDR1 as MNHNS and CDR2 as SASEGT. The CDR3 covers 15 residues. Time point meaning: cycle 4 day 1 (C4D1), after five to seven weeks of nivolumab. With no exception, relapse followed autologous stem cell transplantation in all patients, and brentuximab vedotin exposure varied. Clones were sequenced by immunoSEQ multiplex PCR, and TCRdb holds only the in-frame ones, with some missing. Of roughly 50,000 clones listed, 90% are singletons. On this clone: What it binds is unknown.

Study-wide findings and caveats: Reports described newly diagnosed patients as having lower baseline TCR diversity than healthy donors. Diversity similar to that of newly diagnosed patients was seen at baseline in complete responders.

This TCR was recovered from a human donor with classical Hodgkin lymphoma. Material: peripheral blood mononuclear cells (PBMCs), obtained before the fourth cycle of nivolumab. The chain links TRBV6-1 to TRBJ1-1; TRBD1 matches at 10 bases. The CDR3 protein is CASRSGQGVGAEAFF. CDR3 DNA sequence: TGTGCCAGCAGATCCGGACAGGGGGTTGGAGCTGAAGCTTTCTTT.